The rows below give T cell receptor beta chains drawn from one sample of a study of T cells in Graves' hyperthyroidism and ophthalmopathy. TCRdb re-analysed the multiplex PCR reads in MiXCR, keeping a single row per CDR3 protein. Of nearly 750,000 distinct CDR3 sequences in the sample, around a third were seen once. The sample was blood. The origin of the receptors is a woman between 40 and 50 years old with Graves' hyperthyroidism. The CDR3 runs from the conserved cysteine through the conserved F or W. A D gene is named only where the DNA matches it firmly. The size of a clone is reported for some rows only, either as once, few or many, or as a class for expanded clones.

TRBD1 TRBJ1-5 TRBV12-5 - TGTGCTAGTGGTTTTTTCCTCCGGGACAGGGGTAATCAGCCCCAGCATTTT CASGFFLRDRGNQPQHF
- TRBJ1-3 TRBV5-6 - TGTGCCGGCCGTGAGACGAGCTCTGGAAACACCATATATTTT CAGRETSSGNTIYF
TRBD1 TRBJ1-6 TRBV11-2 - TGTGCCAGCAGCCCCCAGGGACAGGGGCGATCGGATTCACCCCTCCACTTT CASSPQGQGRSDSPLHF
TRBD2 TRBJ2-5 TRBV9 many TGTGCCAGCAGCGGTAGCGGGAGAGGAGAGACCCAGTACTTC CASSGSGRGETQYF
- TRBJ2-5 TRBV7-2 many TGTGCCAGCAACCCACAGGCACAGCCGAGAGAGACCCAGTACTTC CASNPQAQPRETQYF
- TRBJ2-7 TRBV6-1 - TGTGCCAGCAGTGAGCGGGGCCGAAACTCCTACGAGCAGTACTTC CASSERGRNSYEQYF
- TRBJ1-3 TRBV12-3/TRBV12-4 few TGTGCCAGCAGTTTGTTGAGCTCTGGAAACACCATATATTTT CASSLLSSGNTIYF
- TRBJ1-2 TRBV15 - TGTGCCACCAGCAGAGACTTCTCTACTTATGGCTACACCTTC CATSRDFSTYGYTF
- TRBJ1-1 TRBV6-2/TRBV6-3 few TGTGCCAGCAGTACCCCTAATGAAACAATGAACACTGAAGCTTTCTTT CASSTPNETMNTEAFF
- TRBJ1-5 TRBV7-3 many TGTGCCAGCAGCTCCGACAAAGATCAGCCCCAGCATTTT CASSSDKDQPQHF
- TRBJ1-1 TRBV11-1 - TGTGCCAGCAGATCAGTCCCCAGAGGCACTGAAGCTTTCTTT CASRSVPRGTEAFF
- TRBJ1-1 TRBV10-2 few TGCGCCAGCAGTGAACGGGGCAACGCTGAAGCTTTCTTT CASSERGNAEAFF
TRBD1 TRBJ1-4 TRBV6-1 - TGTGCCAGCAGCCAGGCAGGGGGTGGGGAAAAACTGTTTTTT CASSQAGGGEKLFF
- TRBJ2-2 TRBV6-2/TRBV6-3 - TGTGCCAGCTCAAACGCAAACACCGGGGAGCTGTTTTTT CASSNANTGELFF
- TRBJ1-1 TRBV29-1 - TGCAGCGTTGAAGTTAGCACTGAAGCTTTCTTT CSVEVSTEAFF
- TRBJ1-5 TRBV12-3/TRBV12-4 many TGTGCCAGCAGGGAGGACAGAGGCCAGCCCCAGCATTTT CASREDRGQPQHF
- TRBJ1-6 TRBV20-1 few TGCAGTGCTAGAGAAGGGGGGAGCGGGGGATCACCCCTCCACTTT CSAREGGSGGSPLHF
- TRBJ2-7 TRBV4-3 - TGCGCCAGCAGCCAAGAACATGTCCAGGGTCCCTACGAGCAGTACTTC CASSQEHVQGPYEQYF
- TRBJ2-7 TRBV28 - TGTGCCAGCATTCGGCGGGCCGAGCAGTACTTC CASIRRAEQYF
TRBD1 TRBJ2-7 TRBV29-1 - TGCAGCTCCGGGACAGGGGGCTACTGGGAGCAGTACTTC CSSGTGGYWEQYF
- TRBJ2-3 TRBV7-6 - TGTGCCAGCAGCTTATCGAGTAGCGTCGCAGATACGCAGTATTTT CASSLSSSVADTQYF
TRBD1 TRBJ2-5 TRBV6-1 - TGTGCCAGCAGTTTGATGCCTTCAGGGGGCGCCGAGACCCAGTACTTC CASSLMPSGGAETQYF
- TRBJ2-2 TRBV5-8 - TGTGCCAGCAGCCCCGGCAAAGGGGGGATCGGGGAGCTGTTTTTT CASSPGKGGIGELFF
TRBD1 TRBJ1-6 TRBV4-3 many TGCGCCAGCAGCCAAGATAGCGGGACAGGCTATCGCCTCCACTTT CASSQDSGTGYRLHF
- TRBJ2-7 TRBV5-1 - TGCGCCAGCAGCTTGTCCGGGACTTACCGCTCCTACGAGCAGTACTTC CASSLSGTYRSYEQYF
- TRBJ2-5 TRBV7-8 - TGTGCCAGCAGCTTAACAGACGTTCCCTACCAAGAGACCCAGTACTTC CASSLTDVPYQETQYF
TRBD1 TRBJ1-2 TRBV6-1 - TGTGCCAGCACGTCCTCGGGGGGGACAGCTAATGGCTACACCTTC CASTSSGGTANGYTF